This record looks at one T cell receptor (beta chain) sequence and its context. Its target antigen remains unknown. Base-call qualities are not available, and no considerably larger clone is one nucleotide away. The record originates from a study of CD4 T cells in relation to SARS-CoV-2 and coronaviruses (TCRdb year 2021). Concerning the study at large: Using patient-derived lymphoblastoid cell lines, the shared crossreactive spike epitopes were mapped to their HLA restriction. The study assessed, at the TCR clonotype level, memory CD4+ T cell crossreactivity between SARS-CoV-2 and common cold coronavirus spike proteins. A different, Illumina-based TCR-beta assay was used to sequence expansion assays from other donors in the study. The Adaptive Biotechnologies TCR-sequencing kit was used to sequence samples from a few pre-COVID donors and the naive versus memory experiments, while other data came from Illumina-based sequencing. The paper's findings and limits, for the study overall: Roughly 60% of donors had memory CD4+ clonotypes that crossrecognized SARS-CoV-2 and at least one common cold coronavirus spike. Because the crossreactivity analysis focused on spike protein, crossreactivity against other viral proteins was not assessed. The study was limited by small numbers of patients and tested TCRs. Compared with monoreactive clones, crossreactive clones had significantly weaker SARS-CoV-2-driven expansion, a result consistent with antigenic imprinting. No donor contributed both pre-pandemic and post-infection samples, which limited tracing the source of pre-existing responses. Sequencing naive versus memory cells indicated that the assay picks up memory recall responses, not primary responses primed during culture.

Uncultured naive and memory CD4+ T cell DNA received deep-resolution immunoSEQ TCR-beta sequencing. Regarding the original processing steps: During preprocessing, nonproductive sequences were discarded, as were any CDR3s that did not begin with C, did not end with F or W, or were shorter than 7 amino acids. Cultured and uncultured naive and memory CD4+ repertoires were searched for previously identified spike- and CEF-reactive CDR3s. CDR3 homology was measured as pairwise Levenshtein distance, computed with the stringdist R package after trimming three terminal residues from each end. TCRdb's version of the immuneACCESS table is confined to in-frame rearrangements and falls short of the full clone set. An unresolved V gene accounts for under half of the shortfall where checked; the remainder is of unknown origin. V and J calls and clone size are given by that table; D and trimming were obtained from the DNA. In this sample the table shows 65,000 or so clones, about 94% of which occur a single time. Clones ranked in the top ten supply roughly 0.14% of the sample.

CD4+ T cells from unexposed donors were collected before the COVID-19 pandemic (2011-2018). Naive and memory CD4+ T cells were separated from cryopreserved PBMCs by first enriching for CD4 and then performing EasySep naive CD4+ T cell enrichment. The leukapheresis product for the unexposed donors was obtained through commercial purchase. Ficoll-Paque PLUS gradient centrifugation was used to isolate PBMCs from leukapheresis product or whole blood. PBMCs were either used fresh in the expansion assay or cryopreserved at -140 degrees C. The QIAamp Micro DNA Kit was used to extract genomic DNA from the CD4+ T cells. CDR1 LGHDT and CDR2 YNNKEL are derived from the germline V gene (reference sequence). CDR3 length: 13 amino acids, cysteine to phenylalanine. Just the 39-base CDR3 DNA is kept, in frame starting at base 1. The junction shows trimming of 2 bases on V and 6 bases on J, plus 9 bases between the germline ends.

The clonotype was recovered from a human donor in good health. Sequencing used naive CD4+ T cells from PBMCs. Interpreted using the paper, the cell subset or site label stands for: naive CD4+ T cells isolated by negative enrichment. Recombination connected TRBV3-1 (or the pseudogene TRBV3-2) to TRBJ2-3; the D gene could be either TRBD1 or TRBD2, each agreeing at 5 bases. The DNA sequence is given as TGTGCCAGCAGCCAACTCGGGACGGATACGCAGTATTTT. This translates into CASSQLGTDTQYF.